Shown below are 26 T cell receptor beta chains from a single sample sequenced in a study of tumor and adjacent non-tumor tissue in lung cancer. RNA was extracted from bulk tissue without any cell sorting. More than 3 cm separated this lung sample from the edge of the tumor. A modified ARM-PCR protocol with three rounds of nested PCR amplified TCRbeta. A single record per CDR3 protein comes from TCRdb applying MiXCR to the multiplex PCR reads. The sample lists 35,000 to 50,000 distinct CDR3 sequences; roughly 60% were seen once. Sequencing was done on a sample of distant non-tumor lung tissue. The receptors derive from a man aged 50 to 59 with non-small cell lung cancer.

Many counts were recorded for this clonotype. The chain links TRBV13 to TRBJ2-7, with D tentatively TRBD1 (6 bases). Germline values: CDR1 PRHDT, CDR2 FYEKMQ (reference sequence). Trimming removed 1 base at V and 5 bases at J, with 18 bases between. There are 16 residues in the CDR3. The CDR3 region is CASSLAGQSLSDEQYF. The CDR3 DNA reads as TGTGCCAGCAGCTTAGCCGGACAGTCCCTATCGGACGAGCAGTACTTC.

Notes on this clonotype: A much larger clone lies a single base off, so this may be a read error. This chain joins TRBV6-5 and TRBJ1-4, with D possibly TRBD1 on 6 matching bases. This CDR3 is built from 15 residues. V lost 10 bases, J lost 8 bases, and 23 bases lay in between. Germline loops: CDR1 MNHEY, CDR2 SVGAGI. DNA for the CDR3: TGTGCCATCAGAAAAGTACAGGGCGAAGGGGAAAAACTGTTTTTT. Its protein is CAIRKVQGEGEKLFF.

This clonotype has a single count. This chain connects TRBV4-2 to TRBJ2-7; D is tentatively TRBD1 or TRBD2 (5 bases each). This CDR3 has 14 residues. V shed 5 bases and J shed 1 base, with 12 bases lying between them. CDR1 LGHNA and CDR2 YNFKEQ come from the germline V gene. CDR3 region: CASSDRDPSYEQYF. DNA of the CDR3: TGTGCCAGCAGCGACCGGGACCCTTCCTACGAGCAGTACTTC.

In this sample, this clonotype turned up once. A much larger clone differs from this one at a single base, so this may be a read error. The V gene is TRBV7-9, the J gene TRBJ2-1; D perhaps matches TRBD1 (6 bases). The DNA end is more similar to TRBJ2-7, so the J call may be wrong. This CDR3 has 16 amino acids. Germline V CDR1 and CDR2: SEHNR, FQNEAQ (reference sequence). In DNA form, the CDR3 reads TGTGCCAGCAGCTTAGCGGGGACATCAGTGTACAATGAGCAGTACTTC. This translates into CASSLAGTSVYNEQYF.

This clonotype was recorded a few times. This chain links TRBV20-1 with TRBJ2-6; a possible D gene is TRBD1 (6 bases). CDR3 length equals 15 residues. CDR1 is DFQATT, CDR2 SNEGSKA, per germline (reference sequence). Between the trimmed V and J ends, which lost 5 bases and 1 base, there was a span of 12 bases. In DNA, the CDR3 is TGCAGTGCTGTCAAGGGGGAATCTGGGGCCAACGTCCTGACTTTC. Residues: CSAVKGESGANVLTF.

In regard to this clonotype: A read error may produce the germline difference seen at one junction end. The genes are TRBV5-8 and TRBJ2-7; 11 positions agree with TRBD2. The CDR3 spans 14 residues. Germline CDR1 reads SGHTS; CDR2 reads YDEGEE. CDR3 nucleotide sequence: TGTACCAGCAGCACTAGCGGGAGCTCCTACGAGCAGTACTTC. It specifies CTSSTSGSSYEQYF.

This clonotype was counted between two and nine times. CDR3 in amino acids: CASSPPLRGAPSYEQYF. CDR3 bases: TGTGCCAGCAGCCCCCCCCTTCGCGGGGCGCCTTCCTACGAGCAGTACTTC. The rearrangement links TRBV28 to TRBJ2-7; the D gene is possibly TRBD2 (6 bases). Trimming cost V 6 bases and J 1 base, with 22 bases left between them. CDR3 length equals 17 residues. CDR1 MDHEN and CDR2 SYDVKM come from the germline V gene.

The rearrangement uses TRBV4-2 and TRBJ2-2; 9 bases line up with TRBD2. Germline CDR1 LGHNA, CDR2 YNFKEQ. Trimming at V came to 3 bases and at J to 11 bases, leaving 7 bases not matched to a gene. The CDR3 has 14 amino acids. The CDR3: CASSQREGIGELFF. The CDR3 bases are TGTGCCAGCAGCCAGCGGGAGGGTATCGGAGAGCTGTTTTTT.

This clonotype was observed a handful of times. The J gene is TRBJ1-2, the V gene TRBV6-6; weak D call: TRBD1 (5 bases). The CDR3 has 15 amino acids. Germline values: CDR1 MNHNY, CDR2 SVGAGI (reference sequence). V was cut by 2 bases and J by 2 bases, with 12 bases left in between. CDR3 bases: TGTGCCAGCAGTTACATTGGAGGGGCGAACTATGGCTACACCTTC. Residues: CASSYIGGANYGYTF.

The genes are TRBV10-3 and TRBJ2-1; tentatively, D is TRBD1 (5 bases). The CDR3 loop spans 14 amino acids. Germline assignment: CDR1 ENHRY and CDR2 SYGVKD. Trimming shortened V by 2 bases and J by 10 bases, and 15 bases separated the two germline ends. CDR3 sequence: CAISEERQGYEQFF. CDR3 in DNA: TGTGCCATCAGTGAGGAAAGGCAGGGATACGAGCAGTTCTTC.

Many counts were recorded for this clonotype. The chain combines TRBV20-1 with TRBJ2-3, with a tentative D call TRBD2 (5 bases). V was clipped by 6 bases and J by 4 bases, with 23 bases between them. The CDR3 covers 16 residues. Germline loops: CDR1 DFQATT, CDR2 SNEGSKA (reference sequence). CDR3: CSADEGLLKGADTQYF. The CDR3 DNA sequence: TGCAGTGCAGACGAAGGACTGCTCAAGGGCGCAGATACGCAGTATTTT.

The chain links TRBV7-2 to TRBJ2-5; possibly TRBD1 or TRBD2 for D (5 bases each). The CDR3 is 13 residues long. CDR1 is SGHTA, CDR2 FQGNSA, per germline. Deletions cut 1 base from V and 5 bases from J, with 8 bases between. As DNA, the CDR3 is TGTGCCAGCAGCTTAGGGGGGAGTGAGACCCAGTACTTC. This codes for CASSLGGSETQYF.

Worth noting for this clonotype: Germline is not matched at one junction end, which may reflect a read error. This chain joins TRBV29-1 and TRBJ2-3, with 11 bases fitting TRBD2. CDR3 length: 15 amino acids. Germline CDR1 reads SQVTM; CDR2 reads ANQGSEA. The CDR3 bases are TGCAGCGTTACGATAGCGGGAGGGTCGTCAGATGCGCAGTATTTT. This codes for CSVTIAGGSSDAQYF.

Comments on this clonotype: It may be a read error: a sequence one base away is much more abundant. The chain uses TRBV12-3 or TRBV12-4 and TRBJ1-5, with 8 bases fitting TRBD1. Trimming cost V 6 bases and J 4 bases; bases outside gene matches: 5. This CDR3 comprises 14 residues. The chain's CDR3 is CASSTRQGNQPQHF. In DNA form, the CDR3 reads TGTGCCAGCAGCACGAGACAGGGGAATCAGCCCCAGCATTTT.

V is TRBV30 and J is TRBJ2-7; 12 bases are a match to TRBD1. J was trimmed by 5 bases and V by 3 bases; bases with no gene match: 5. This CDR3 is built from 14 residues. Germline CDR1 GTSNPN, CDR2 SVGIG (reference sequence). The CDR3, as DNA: TGTGCCTGGAGAAAAGGGACAGGGGGCCACGAGCAGTACTTC. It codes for CAWRKGTGGHEQYF.

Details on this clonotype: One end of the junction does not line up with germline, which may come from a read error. CDR3 sequence reads: CVSSAWATGELFF. The CDR3 DNA is TGTGTCAGCAGTGCCTGGGCCACCGGGGAGCTGTTTTTT. The chain has TRBV6-6 and TRBJ2-2; D remains unclear. The germline V gene has CDR1 MNHNY and CDR2 SVGAGI (reference sequence). This CDR3 is built from 13 residues.

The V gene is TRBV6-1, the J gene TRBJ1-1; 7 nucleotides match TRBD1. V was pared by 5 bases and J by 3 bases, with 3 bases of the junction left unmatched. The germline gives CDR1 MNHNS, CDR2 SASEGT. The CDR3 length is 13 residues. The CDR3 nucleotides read TGTGCCAGCAGTTTGACAGGGTACACTGAAGCTTTCTTT. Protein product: CASSLTGYTEAFF.

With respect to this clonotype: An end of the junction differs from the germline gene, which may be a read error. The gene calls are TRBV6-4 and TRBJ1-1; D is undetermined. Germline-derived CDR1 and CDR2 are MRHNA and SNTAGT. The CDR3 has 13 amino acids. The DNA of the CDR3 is TGTGCCAGCAGTGACAGAGGGAACACTGAAGCTCTCTTT. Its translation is CASSDRGNTEALF.

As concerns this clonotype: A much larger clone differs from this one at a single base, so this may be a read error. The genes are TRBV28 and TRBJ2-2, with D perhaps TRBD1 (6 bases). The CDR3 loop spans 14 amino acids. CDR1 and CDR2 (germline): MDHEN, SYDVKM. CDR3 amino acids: CASTRGQRTGDLFF. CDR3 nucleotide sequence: TGTGCCAGCACAAGAGGACAGCGCACCGGGGACCTGTTTTTT.

The CDR3 coding sequence is TGTGCCACCAGCAGAGATCAGGGACCAGAGACCCAGTACTTC. Protein: CATSRDQGPETQYF. The chain uses TRBV15 and TRBJ2-5, with D perhaps matching TRBD1 or TRBD2 (5 bases each). Germline values: CDR1 LNHNV, CDR2 YYDKDF (reference sequence). The CDR3 runs 14 residues. The V and J ends lost 0 bases and 4 bases respectively, with 9 bases between them.

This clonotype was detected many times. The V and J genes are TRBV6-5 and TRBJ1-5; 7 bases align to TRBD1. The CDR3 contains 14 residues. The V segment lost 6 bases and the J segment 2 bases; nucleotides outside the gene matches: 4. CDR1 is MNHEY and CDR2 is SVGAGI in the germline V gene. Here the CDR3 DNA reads TGTGCCAGCAGCGACAGGGTCGGCAATCAGCCCCAGCATTTT. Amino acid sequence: CASSDRVGNQPQHF.

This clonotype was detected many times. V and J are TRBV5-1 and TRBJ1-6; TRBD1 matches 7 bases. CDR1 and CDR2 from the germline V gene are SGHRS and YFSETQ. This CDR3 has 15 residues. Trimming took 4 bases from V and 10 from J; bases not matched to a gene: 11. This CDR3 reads CASSLRQGVDSPLHF. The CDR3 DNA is TGCGCCAGCAGCCTACGACAGGGAGTAGACTCACCCCTCCACTTT.

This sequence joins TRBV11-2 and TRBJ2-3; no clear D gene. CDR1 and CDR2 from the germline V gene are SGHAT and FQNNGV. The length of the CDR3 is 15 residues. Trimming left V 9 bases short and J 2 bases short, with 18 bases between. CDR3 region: CASILMSSITDTQYF. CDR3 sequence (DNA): TGTGCCAGTATCTTAATGTCATCTATCACAGATACGCAGTATTTT. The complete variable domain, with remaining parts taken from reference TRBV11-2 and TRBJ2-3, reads EAGVAQSPRYKIIEKRQSVAFWCNPISGHATLYWYQQILGQGPKLLIQFQNNGVVDDSQLPKDRFSAERLKGVDSTLKIQPAKLEDSAVYLCASILMSSITDTQYFGPGTRLTVL.

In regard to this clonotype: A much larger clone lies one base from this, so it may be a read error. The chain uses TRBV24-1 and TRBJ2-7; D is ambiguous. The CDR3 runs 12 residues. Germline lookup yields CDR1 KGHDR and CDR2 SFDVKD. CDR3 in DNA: TGTGCCACCAGTCCAGGCTCCCACGAGCAGTACTTC. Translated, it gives CATSPGSHEQYF.

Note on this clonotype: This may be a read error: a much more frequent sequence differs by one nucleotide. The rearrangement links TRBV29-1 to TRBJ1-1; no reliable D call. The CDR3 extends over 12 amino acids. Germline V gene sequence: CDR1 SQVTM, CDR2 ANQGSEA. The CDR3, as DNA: TGCAGCGTTGATGGTTGGAACACTAAAGCTTTCTTT. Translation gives CSVDGWNTKAFF.

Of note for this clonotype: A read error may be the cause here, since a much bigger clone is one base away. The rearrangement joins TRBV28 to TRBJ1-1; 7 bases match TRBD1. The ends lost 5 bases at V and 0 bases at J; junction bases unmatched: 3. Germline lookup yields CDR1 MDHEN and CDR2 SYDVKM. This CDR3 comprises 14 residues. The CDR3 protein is CASSLGTVNTEAFF. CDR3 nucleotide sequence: TGTGCCAGCAGTCTCGGGACAGTGAACACTGAAGCTTTCTTT.